Listed below are T cell receptor beta chains from one sample, sequenced in a study of CD8+CD57+ T cells in acquired aplastic anemia. Each CDR3 protein is one row after TCRdb ran MiXCR on the reads. The sample has around 230,000 distinct CDR3 sequences, approximately 57% seen once. Material for sequencing was sorted CD4+, CD8+, or CD8+CD57+ T cells (not recorded which) from PBMCs. These receptors were obtained from a human donor in good health. Both conserved end residues are part of each CDR3. The D gene is left open where the match is weak. Where a row states a size, it is once, few, many or the class of an expanded clone; other rows omit it.

TRBJ1-2	TRBD1	NA	TRBV19	TGTGCCAGTAGTATAACAACAGGGGTCGGCGGCTACACCTTC	CASSITTGVGGYTF
TRBJ2-1	NA	once	TRBV7-9	TGTGCCAGCAGCTTAGCGGCTCACTCCTACAATGGGCAGTTCTTC	CASSLAAHSYNGQFF
TRBJ1-6	NA	medium-sized	TRBV7-2	TGTGCCAGCAGCTTAATGTACGTCGGTTCACCCCTCCACTTT	CASSLMYVGSPLHF
TRBJ2-3	TRBD1	NA	TRBV12-5	TGTGCTAGTGGTTTGGTCCTAGGACAGGGGTTGGTAACAGATACGCAGTATTTT	CASGLVLGQGLVTDTQYF
TRBJ1-1	TRBD1	many	TRBV6-2/TRBV6-3	TGTGCCAGCAGTCAGACAGGGGGCACTGAAGCTTTCTTT	CASSQTGGTEAFF
TRBJ2-3	NA	NA	TRBV5-1	TGCGCCAGCAGCTTGGCGGACACCAGCACAGATACGCAGTATTTT	CASSLADTSTDTQYF
TRBJ1-1	NA	NA	TRBV5-1	TGTGCCAGCAGCTCTTCACCTGAAGCTTTCTTT	CASSSSPEAFF
TRBJ2-3	TRBD1	NA	TRBV9	TGTGCCAGCAGCCAGGACAGGGGACGCACAGATACGCAGTATTTT	CASSQDRGRTDTQYF
TRBJ2-7	NA	NA	TRBV4-2	TGTGCCAGCAGCCAAGCAACTGGACCGGTCGAAGGGCAGTACTTC	CASSQATGPVEGQYF
TRBJ1-2	TRBD1	few	TRBV19	TGTGCCAGTAGGCCTCAGACAGGGAACTATGGCTACACCTTC	CASRPQTGNYGYTF
TRBJ1-1	NA	NA	TRBV7-2	TGTGCCAGCAGCTTAGGCAGGTTGAACCCCGTCGAAGCTTTCTTT	CASSLGRLNPVEAFF
TRBJ2-7	TRBD1	NA	TRBV7-3	TGTGCCAGCAGCGCCGGGACAGGGGTGCACGAGCAGTACTTC	CASSAGTGVHEQYF
TRBJ1-1	NA	NA	TRBV20-1	TGCAGTGCTCGGCCGAAGGAGAACACTGAAGCTTTCTTT	CSARPKENTEAFF
TRBJ2-1	TRBD2	NA	TRBV7-6	TGTGCCAGCAGCGCTACTAGCGGGATTTCCTACAATGAGCAGTTCTTC	CASSATSGISYNEQFF
TRBJ2-1	NA	NA	TRBV7-4	TGTGCCAGCAGCTTCGGAGTCCTAGCCAATGAGCAGTTCTTC	CASSFGVLANEQFF
TRBJ2-2	TRBD1	many	TRBV7-3	TGTGCCAGCAGCTTAACACGGACAGGAGCGAACACCGGGGAGCTGTTTTTT	CASSLTRTGANTGELFF
TRBJ2-1	TRBD2	many	TRBV20-1	TGCAGTGCTAGGCTAGCGGGGAATGAGCAGTTCTTC	CSARLAGNEQFF
TRBJ1-2	NA	NA	TRBV7-3	TGTGCCAGCAGCTTAATAGGACGGACCTTCCGTGGCTATGGCTACACCTTC	CASSLIGRTFRGYGYTF
TRBJ2-2	TRBD2	NA	TRBV9	TGTGCCAGCAGCGTAGTAAGCGGGACCACCGGGGAGCTGTTTTTT	CASSVVSGTTGELFF